This T cell receptor (beta chain) was sequenced for a study of cytomegalovirus exposure and HLA in healthy donors. Overall study context: A data release that came early held 75 million to 85 million unique TCRs from HLA-typed donors.

Nominally healthy donors were sampled, though unrecorded immune exposures were likely. There was no recording of CMV serostatus for this donor. This CDR3 region has 16 residues. CDR1 and CDR2 (germline): MNHEY, SVGAGI. Unmatched junction bases numbered 7, after V lost 4 bases and J lost 4 bases. The PCR had 60 Vbeta and 13 Jbeta primers. Profiled with immunoSEQ multiplex PCR; TCRdb holds only in-frame clones, not every one. This sample yields 50,000 to 75,000 clones, of which about 80% are seen a single time; 1.6% belongs to the top ten. The TCR sequence derives from a human donor in good health. Material: PBMCs. The J gene is TRBJ2-7, the V gene TRBV6-5; 13 bases align to TRBD2. The CDR3 coding sequence is TGTGCCAGCAGTTTCTCCCGGACTAGCGGGAGATACGAGCAGTACTTC. It translates to CASSFSRTSGRYEQYF.